The 7 T cell receptor beta chains in this list originate from one sample, sequenced in a study of blood T cell repertoires in COVID-19. The method was immunoSEQ multiplex PCR; TCRdb's version includes in-frame clones alone and lacks a portion of them. The sample includes about 190,000 clones, approximately 84% seen only once; the top ten take roughly 4.6%. Material: peripheral blood. The receptors shown here come from a woman in her seventies with active or convalescent COVID-19.

V gene TRBV15 combines with J gene TRBJ2-3; 12 bases map to TRBD2. CDR1 is LNHNV, CDR2 YYDKDF, per germline (reference sequence). Trimming at V came to 2 bases and at J to 4 bases, leaving 1 base not matched to a gene. This CDR3 is 15 amino acids long. CDR3: CATSRLAGGPDTQYF. CDR3 nucleotides: TGTGCCACCAGCAGACTAGCGGGAGGGCCAGATACGCAGTATTTT.

The chain is built from TRBV7-2 and TRBJ2-1; D may be TRBD1 (5 bases). From germline, CDR1 is SGHTA and CDR2 FQGNSA. The CDR3 has 12 residues. Trimming cost V 8 bases and J 6 bases, with 11 bases left between them. CDR3 in DNA: TGTGCCAGCCGCAGGGCAGGCAATGAGCAGTTCTTC. It translates to CASRRAGNEQFF.

V gene TRBV19 combines with J gene TRBJ1-1, with D tentatively TRBD1 (6 bases). Trimming took off 0 bases at V and 9 bases at J, with 11 bases between the two ends. This CDR3 comprises 13 residues. The germline V gene has CDR1 LNHDA and CDR2 SQIVND (reference sequence). CDR3 DNA sequence: TGTGCCAGTAGTATAGAGGGCGGACAGAAAGCTTTCTTT. Its protein is CASSIEGGQKAFF.

CDR3 in amino acids: CASSWARGGDTEAFF. As DNA, the CDR3 is TGCGCCAGCAGTTGGGCCAGGGGAGGGGACACTGAAGCTTTCTTT. The chain recombines TRBV5-1 with TRBJ1-1, with a weak D call TRBD1 (6 bases). CDR3 length equals 15 residues. The germline V gene has CDR1 SGHRS and CDR2 YFSETQ. V lost 5 bases to trimming and J lost 3 bases, with 17 bases between them.

V is TRBV5-4 and J is TRBJ1-2; D remains ambiguous. Trimming pared 0 bases from V and 7 bases from J, leaving 22 bases between. Germline-derived CDR1 and CDR2 are SGHNT and YYREEE (reference sequence). The CDR3 runs to 17 residues. DNA of the CDR3: TGTGCCAGCAGCTTGGGAACAGCATCCGGTGCATTGGGTGGCTACACCTTC. Amino acids: CASSLGTASGALGGYTF.

The CDR3 spells CSFGQGNTEAFF. The CDR3 region has the DNA TGCAGCTTCGGACAGGGGAACACTGAAGCTTTCTTT. The chain is built from TRBV29-1 and TRBJ1-1; 8 bases align to TRBD1. Germline V gene lookup returns CDR1 SQVTM and CDR2 ANQGSEA. The length of the CDR3 is 12 residues. V was clipped by 8 bases and J by 1 base; unmatched bases: 3.

The chain uses TRBV7-2 and TRBJ2-7; TRBD1 might be the D (6 bases). CDR1 is SGHTA and CDR2 is FQGNSA in the germline V gene. The germline V and J ends were trimmed by 3 bases and 3 bases, with 9 bases remaining between them. The CDR3 spans 13 residues. CDR3 amino acids: CASSFGRGYEQYF. CDR3 nucleotides: TGTGCCAGCAGCTTTGGCAGGGGCTACGAGCAGTACTTC.